This T cell receptor (beta chain) was obtained from a study of cytomegalovirus exposure and HLA in healthy donors. Trimming removed 3 bases at V and 4 bases at J, with 11 bases between. Germline CDR1 SGDLS, CDR2 YYNGEE. The length of the CDR3 is 14 residues. Researchers ran the PCR with 60 Vbeta and 13 Jbeta primers. Sequenced by immunoSEQ multiplex PCR; TCRdb stores in-frame clones only, minus some. The sample yields over 120,000 clones, 65% to 85% seen once. Overall study results and limits: HLA allele associations emerged for under 20,000 TCR beta sequences in a later analysis, at 0.05 false discovery rate. Being productive about 90% or about 30% of the time was typical of most TCR beta V segments in an earlier analysis.

For this clone: Its antigen remains unidentified.

The sequence was obtained from a man aged 25 to 45 in good health and CMV-seronegative. Sequencing was performed on PBMCs. The V call is TRBV9, the J call TRBJ1-5; the D gene is possibly TRBD1 (5 bases). CDR3 region: CASSGGGKNQPQHF. The CDR3 DNA reads TGTGCCAGCAGCGGGGGGGGGAAGAATCAGCCCCAGCATTTT.